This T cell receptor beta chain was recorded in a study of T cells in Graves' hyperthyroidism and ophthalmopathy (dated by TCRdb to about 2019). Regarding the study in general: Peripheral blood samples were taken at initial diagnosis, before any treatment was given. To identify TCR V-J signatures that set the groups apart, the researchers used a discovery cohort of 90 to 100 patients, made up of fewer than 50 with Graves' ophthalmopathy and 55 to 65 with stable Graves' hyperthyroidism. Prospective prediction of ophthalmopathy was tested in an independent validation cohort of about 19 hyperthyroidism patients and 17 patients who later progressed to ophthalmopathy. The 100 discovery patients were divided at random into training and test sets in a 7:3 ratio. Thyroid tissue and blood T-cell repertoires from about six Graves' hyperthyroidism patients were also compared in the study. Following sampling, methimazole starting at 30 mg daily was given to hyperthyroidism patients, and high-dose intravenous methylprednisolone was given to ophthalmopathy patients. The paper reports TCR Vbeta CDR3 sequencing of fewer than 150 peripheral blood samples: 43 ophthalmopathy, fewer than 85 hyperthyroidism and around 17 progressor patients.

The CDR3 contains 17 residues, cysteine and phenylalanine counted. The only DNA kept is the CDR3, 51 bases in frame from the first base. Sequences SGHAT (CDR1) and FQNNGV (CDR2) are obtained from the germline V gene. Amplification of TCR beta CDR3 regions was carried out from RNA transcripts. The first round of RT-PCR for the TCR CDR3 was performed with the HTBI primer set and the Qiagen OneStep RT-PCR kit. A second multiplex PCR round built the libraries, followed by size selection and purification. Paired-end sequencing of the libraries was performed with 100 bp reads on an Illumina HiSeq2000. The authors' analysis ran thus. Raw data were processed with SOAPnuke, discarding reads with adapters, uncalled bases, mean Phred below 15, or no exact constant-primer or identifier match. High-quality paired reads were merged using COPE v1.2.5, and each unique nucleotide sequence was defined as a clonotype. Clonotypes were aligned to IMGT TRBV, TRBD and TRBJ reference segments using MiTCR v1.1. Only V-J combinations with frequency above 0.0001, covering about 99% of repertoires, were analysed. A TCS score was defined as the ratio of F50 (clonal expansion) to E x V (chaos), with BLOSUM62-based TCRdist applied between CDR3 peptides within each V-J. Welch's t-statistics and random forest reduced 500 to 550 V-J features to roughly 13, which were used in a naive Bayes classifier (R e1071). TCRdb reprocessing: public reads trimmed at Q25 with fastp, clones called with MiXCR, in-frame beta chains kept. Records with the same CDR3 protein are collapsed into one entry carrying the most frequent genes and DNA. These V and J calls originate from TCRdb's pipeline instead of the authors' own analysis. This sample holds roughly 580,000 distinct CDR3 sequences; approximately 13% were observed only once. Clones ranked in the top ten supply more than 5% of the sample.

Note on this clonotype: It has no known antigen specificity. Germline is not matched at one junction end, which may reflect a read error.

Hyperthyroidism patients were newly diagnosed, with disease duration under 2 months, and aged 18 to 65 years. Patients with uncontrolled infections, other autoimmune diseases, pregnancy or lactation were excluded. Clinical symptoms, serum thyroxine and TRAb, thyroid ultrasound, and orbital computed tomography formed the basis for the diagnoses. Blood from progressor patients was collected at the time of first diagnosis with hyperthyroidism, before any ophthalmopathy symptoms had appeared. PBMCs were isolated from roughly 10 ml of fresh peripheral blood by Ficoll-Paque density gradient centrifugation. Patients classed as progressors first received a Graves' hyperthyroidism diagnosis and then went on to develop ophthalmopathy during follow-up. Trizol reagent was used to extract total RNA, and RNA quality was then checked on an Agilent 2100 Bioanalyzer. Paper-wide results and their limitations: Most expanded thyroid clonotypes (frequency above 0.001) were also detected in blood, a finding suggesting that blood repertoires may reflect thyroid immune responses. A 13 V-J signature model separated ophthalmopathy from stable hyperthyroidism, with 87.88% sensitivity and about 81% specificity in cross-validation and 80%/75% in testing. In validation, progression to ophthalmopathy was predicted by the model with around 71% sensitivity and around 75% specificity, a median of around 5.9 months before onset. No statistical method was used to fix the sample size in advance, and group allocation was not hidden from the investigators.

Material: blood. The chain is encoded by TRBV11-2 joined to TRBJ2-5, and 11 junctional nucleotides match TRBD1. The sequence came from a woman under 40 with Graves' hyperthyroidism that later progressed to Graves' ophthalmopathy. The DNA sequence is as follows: TGTGCCAGCAGACCCGGGACAGGGGGAAGTGGGCAAGAGACCCTGTACTTC. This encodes CASRPGTGGSGQETLYF.